This passage covers 2 T cell receptor beta chains from one sample sequenced in a study of blood T cell repertoires in COVID-19. Libraries were prepared by immunoSEQ multiplex PCR; TCRdb keeps only in-frame clonotypes and omits some of them. The table includes some 290,000 clones, 75% to 90% detected once. Material for sequencing was peripheral blood. These receptor sequences come from a woman in her twenties or thirties with COVID-19, enrolled during active disease.

V is TRBV7-3 and J is TRBJ2-3, with D possibly TRBD2 on 6 matching bases. The CDR3 length is 15 residues. Germline CDR1 and CDR2: SGHTA and FQGTGA. V gave up 6 bases and J gave up 4 bases, with 17 bases separating them. The CDR3 DNA sequence: TGTGCCAGCAGGGTGGGTCGGGAGAACTCAGATACGCAGTATTTT. As protein: CASRVGRENSDTQYF.

The chain couples TRBV7-2 to TRBJ1-3, with D maybe TRBD1 (6 bases). The V gene's germline CDR1 is SGHTA and CDR2 FQGNSA. CDR3 length equals 16 residues. Trimming cost V 5 bases and J 0 bases, with 14 bases left between them. The CDR3 DNA follows: TGTGCCAGCAGCCCACAGACAGGACGCTCTGGAAACACCATATATTTT. Translating it yields CASSPQTGRSGNTIYF.